The source of this TCR beta chain is a study of immune heterogeneity within non-small cell lung tumors. Study-level points and caveats: Recurrence of identical dominant CDR3 beta clonotypes was observed across intrapatient tumor sites, concomitant with site-unique high-frequency clones. Local tumor mutational burden showed a correlation with local T-cell clonality that was moderate but significant (R around 0.35).

Bulk tumor genomic DNA (600 ng per sample) served as template. Several biopsies per primary tumor, spaced far apart, were taken during surgery. With untreated, newly diagnosed non-small cell lung cancer, the patients went on to undergo curative surgery. Newly diagnosed patients with non-small cell lung cancer who were having surgery with curative intent served as donors. With 32 V and 13 J primers, multiplex PCR amplified the TCR beta CDR3. TCRdb fed the multiplex PCR reads into MiXCR, producing one record per CDR3 protein. The top ten clones hold about 15% of a sample with 6,500 or so distinct CDR3 sequences, 22% of them seen once. Trimming took 0 bases from V and 8 from J, leaving 11 bases between them. Germline V gene sequence: CDR1 SGDLS, CDR2 YYNGEE. CDR3 length: 13 amino acids. About this clonotype itself: Its target is unknown.

The sequence was collected from a female donor with non-small cell lung cancer. Sequencing was carried out using lung tumor tissue. V usage is TRBV9 and J usage is TRBJ1-1; D possibly corresponds to TRBD1 (5 bases). CDR3 residues: CASSVGRGSEAFF. The CDR3 DNA reads as TGTGCCAGCAGCGTAGGGAGGGGATCGGAAGCTTTCTTT.